This passage covers 20 T cell receptor beta chains from one sample sequenced in a study of identifying expanded T cells in peripheral blood. Profiling relied on immunoSEQ multiplex PCR, and the TCRdb table lists in-frame clones only, not all of them. The table records about 50,000 clones, roughly four fifths of them present only once. Sequencing was carried out using blood. These receptors were obtained from a person aged 18-70 years in good health.

The V and J genes are TRBV6-5 and TRBJ2-7, with TRBD1 identical over 7 bases. CDR3 size: 14 residues. Germline V CDR1 and CDR2: MNHEY, SVGAGI. The V segment lost 6 bases and the J segment 0 bases; nucleotides outside the gene matches: 5. The chain's CDR3 is CASSPGTDSYEQYV. The CDR3, as DNA: TGTGCCAGCAGCCCCGGGACAGACTCCTACGAGCAGTACGTC.

The rearrangement links TRBV19 to TRBJ2-1; 7 positions match TRBD2. This CDR3 contains 16 residues. The junction had 9 bases not matched to a gene; V was cut back by 5 bases and J by 2 bases. Per the germline V gene, CDR1 is LNHDA and CDR2 is SQIVND (reference sequence). The CDR3 here is CASSLPAGRAYNEQFF. The CDR3 nucleotides read TGTGCCAGTAGTTTACCAGCGGGGCGAGCCTACAATGAGCAGTTCTTC. The entire variable domain, with the rest obtained from reference TRBV19 and TRBJ2-1, is as follows: DGGITQSPKYLFRKEGQNVTLSCEQNLNHDAMYWYRQDPGQGLRLIYYSQIVNDFQKGDIAEGYSVSREKKESFPLTVTSAQKNPTAFYLCASSLPAGRAYNEQFFGPGTRLTVL.

The V gene is TRBV19, the J gene TRBJ1-6; the match to TRBD1 covers 7 bases. After removal of 1 base from V and 9 bases from J, the junction contained 15 bases not matched to a gene. The CDR3 runs to 18 residues. Germline lookup yields CDR1 LNHDA and CDR2 SQIVND (reference sequence). CDR3 in amino acids: CASSIARVGTANLSPLHF. Written as DNA, the CDR3 is TGTGCCAGTAGTATAGCTCGCGTCGGGACAGCGAACCTTTCACCCCTCCACTTT.

The gene calls are TRBV30 and TRBJ2-5; no definite D call. In germline, CDR1 is GTSNPN, CDR2 SVGIG (reference sequence). V was trimmed by 5 bases and J by 1 base, leaving 5 bases between them. The CDR3 extends over 11 amino acids. CDR3 region: CAWGIQETQYF. The CDR3 nucleotides read TGTGCCTGGGGGATCCAAGAGACCCAGTACTTC.

The gene calls are TRBV5-4 and TRBJ2-3; 12 nucleotides match TRBD2. The germline V gene encodes CDR1 SGHNT and CDR2 YYREEE (reference sequence). The CDR3 is made up of 15 amino acids. Trimming cost V 1 base and J 6 bases; bases outside gene matches: 3. CDR3 in amino acids: CASSLTGTSGDTQYF. The CDR3, as DNA: TGTGCCAGCAGCTTGACAGGGACTAGCGGGGATACGCAGTATTTT. The full variable domain, with the rest looked up from reference TRBV5-4 and TRBJ2-3, is ETGVTQSPTHLIKTRGQQVTLRCSSQSGHNTVSWYQQALGQGPQFIFQYYREEENGRGNFPPRFSGLQFPNYSSELNVNALELDDSALYLCASSLTGTSGDTQYFGPGTRLTVL.

The V gene is TRBV5-4, the J gene TRBJ2-7; possibly TRBD1 for D (5 bases). Trimming removed 4 bases from V and 7 bases from J, with 24 bases in between. Germline CDR1 reads SGHNT; CDR2 reads YYREEE (reference sequence). CDR3 length: 16 amino acids. Here the CDR3 DNA reads TGTGCCAGCAGCCCGGAGACAGTCTACCCTCTAGTGGAGCAGTACTTC. Translating it yields CASSPETVYPLVEQYF.

This rearrangement joins TRBV30 to TRBJ2-7; D uncertain. V lost 0 bases and J 6 bases, leaving 9 bases between the germline ends. This CDR3 is 12 amino acids long. Germline lookup yields CDR1 GTSNPN and CDR2 SVGIG (reference sequence). The CDR3 protein is CAWSVVRTEQYF. For the CDR3, the DNA is TGTGCCTGGAGTGTAGTCCGGACCGAGCAGTACTTC. Full variable domain (remainder filled in from reference TRBV30 and TRBJ2-7): SQTIHQWPATLVQPVGSPLSLECTVEGTSNPNLYWYRQAAGRGLQLLFYSVGIGQISSEVPQNLSASRPQDRQFILSSKKLLLSDSGFYLCAWSVVRTEQYFGPGTRLTVT.

The gene calls are TRBV4-1 and TRBJ2-2, with D hard to call. CDR1 MGHRA and CDR2 YSYEKL come from the germline V gene. The CDR3 is made up of 18 amino acids. V was cut by 3 bases and J by 0 bases, with 17 bases left in between. The CDR3 loop reads CASSHSVSGVANTGELFF. DNA for the CDR3: TGCGCCAGCAGCCACTCCGTTTCAGGAGTAGCGAACACCGGGGAGCTGTTTTTT.

J is TRBJ2-5 and V is TRBV14, with D perhaps matching TRBD1 or TRBD2 (6 bases each). The V gene lost 0 bases and the J gene lost 5 bases, with 16 bases spanning the gap. The CDR3 has 16 amino acids. Germline CDR1 is SGHDN and CDR2 is FVKESK. CDR3 loop: CASSQELGGLGETQYF. CDR3 DNA sequence: TGTGCCAGCAGCCAAGAACTTGGGGGGCTCGGGGAGACCCAGTACTTC.

The rearrangement uses TRBV15 and TRBJ2-5, with TRBD1 as a possible D gene (6 bases). The germline CDR1 and CDR2 sequences are LNHNV and YYDKDF (reference sequence). V lost 0 bases and J 1 base, leaving 12 bases between the germline ends. This CDR3 has 16 amino acids. DNA for the CDR3: TGTGCCACCAGCAGAGATGGGGGCAGGGTCCAAGAGACCCAGTACTTC. This gives the protein CATSRDGGRVQETQYF.

The V call is TRBV7-2, the J call TRBJ1-2; D is unclear. This CDR3 has 13 amino acids. V lost 3 bases and J 8 bases, leaving 13 bases between the germline ends. Germline lookup yields CDR1 SGHTA and CDR2 FQGNSA. The chain's CDR3 is CASSFLRQGGYTF. Here the CDR3 DNA reads TGTGCCAGCAGCTTCCTCCGCCAAGGGGGCTACACCTTC.

This clone was seen a single time. CDR3 amino acids: CSARPGNTIYF. The CDR3 bases are TGCAGTGCTAGACCTGGAAACACCATATATTTT. V is TRBV20-1 and J is TRBJ1-3; D unresolved. From germline, CDR1 is DFQATT and CDR2 SNEGSKA (reference sequence). Trimming pared 2 bases from V and 2 bases from J, leaving 1 base between. There are 11 residues in the CDR3.

The J gene is TRBJ2-3, the V gene TRBV19, with D unclear. V gave up 7 bases and J gave up 0 bases, with 11 bases separating them. The CDR3 runs to 14 residues. Looked up from germline, CDR1 is LNHDA and CDR2 is SQIVND (reference sequence). The CDR3 region is CASKTSGSTDTQYF. The CDR3 region has the DNA TGTGCCAGTAAGACCTCAGGAAGCACAGATACGCAGTATTTT.

This clone occurred once. The chain is built from TRBV4-3 and TRBJ1-2, with a weak D call TRBD1 (5 bases). Germline V lookup: CDR1 LGHNA, CDR2 YSLEER. This CDR3 is 15 amino acids long. V was shortened by 0 bases and J by 7 bases, with 15 bases between the two germline ends. The CDR3 sequence is CASSQESGALSGYTF. CDR3 nucleotide sequence: TGCGCCAGCAGCCAAGAATCCGGGGCCTTGAGTGGCTACACCTTC.

V and J are TRBV28 and TRBJ2-7, with 16 bases fitting TRBD2. Germline V gene sequence: CDR1 MDHEN, CDR2 SYDVKM. Germline trimming cut 5 bases from V and 5 bases from J; bases unmatched to any gene: 6. This CDR3 comprises 16 residues. CDR3 amino acids: CASSPGLAGGQDEQYF. DNA of the CDR3: TGTGCCAGCAGTCCGGGACTAGCGGGAGGGCAAGACGAGCAGTACTTC.

The J gene is TRBJ1-2, the V gene TRBV6-1, with D unclear. Germline V gives CDR1 MNHNS, CDR2 SASEGT. This CDR3 is built from 14 residues. V lost 1 base, J lost 8 bases, and 14 bases lay in between. The CDR3 spells CASSEGIGSVGYTF. In DNA form, the CDR3 reads TGTGCCAGCAGTGAAGGGATAGGGTCGGTAGGCTACACCTTC.

The chain employs TRBV10-3 and TRBJ2-1; 9 positions match TRBD1. Germline values: CDR1 ENHRY, CDR2 SYGVKD. V lost 3 bases to trimming and J lost 16 bases; unmatched junction nucleotides: 10. CDR3 length: 13 residues. The CDR3: CAISEEPGQGHFF. CDR3 coding DNA: TGTGCCATCAGTGAAGAACCGGGACAGGGCCATTTCTTC.

The chain is built from TRBV7-9 and TRBJ2-5; 8 nucleotides line up with TRBD2. This CDR3 is built from 15 residues. The junction had 13 bases not matched to a gene; V was cut back by 8 bases and J by 5 bases. Per germline, CDR1 SEHNR and CDR2 FQNEAQ (reference sequence). For the CDR3, the DNA is TGTGCCAGCTCCTTCCCCCGGGGGGGCAGGGAGACCCAGTACTTC. Protein product: CASSFPRGGRETQYF.

This sequence joins TRBV4-1 and TRBJ2-1; TRBD2 aligns across 7 bases. Germline V lookup: CDR1 MGHRA, CDR2 YSYEKL. The ends lost 4 bases at V and 2 bases at J; junction bases unmatched: 8. CDR3 length: 16 amino acids. The CDR3 spells CASSLSNRGAYNEQFF. The CDR3 DNA reads TGCGCCAGCAGCCTATCGAATCGGGGGGCCTACAATGAGCAGTTCTTC.

The V call is TRBV5-1, the J call TRBJ1-3; D is unclear. Germline values: CDR1 SGHRS, CDR2 YFSETQ. This CDR3 is 16 amino acids long. The V gene lost 2 bases and the J gene lost 3 bases, with 15 bases spanning the gap. The CDR3: CASSLAPRRDGNTIYF. CDR3 sequence (DNA): TGCGCCAGCAGCTTAGCCCCTAGGCGAGATGGAAACACCATATATTTT.